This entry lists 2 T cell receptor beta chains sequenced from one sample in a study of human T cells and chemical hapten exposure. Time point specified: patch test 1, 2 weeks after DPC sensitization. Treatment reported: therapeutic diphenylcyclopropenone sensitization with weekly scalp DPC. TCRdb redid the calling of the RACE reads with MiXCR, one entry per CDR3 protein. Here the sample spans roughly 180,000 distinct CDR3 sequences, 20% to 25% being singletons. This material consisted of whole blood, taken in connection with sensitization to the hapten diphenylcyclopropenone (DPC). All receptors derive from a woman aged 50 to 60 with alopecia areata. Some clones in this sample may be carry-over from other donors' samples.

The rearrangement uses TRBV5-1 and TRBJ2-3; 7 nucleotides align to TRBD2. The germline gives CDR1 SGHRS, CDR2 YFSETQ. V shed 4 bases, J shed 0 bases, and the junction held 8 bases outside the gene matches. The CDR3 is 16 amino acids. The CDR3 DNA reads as TGCGCCAGCAGCACTCGGGCTAGCGGAAGCACAGATACGCAGTATTTT. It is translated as CASSTRASGSTDTQYF.

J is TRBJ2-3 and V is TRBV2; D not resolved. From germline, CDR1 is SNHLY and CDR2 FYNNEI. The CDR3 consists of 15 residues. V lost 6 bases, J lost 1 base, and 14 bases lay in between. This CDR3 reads CASSSSWWGTDTQYF. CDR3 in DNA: TGTGCCAGCAGCTCAAGCTGGTGGGGCACAGATACGCAGTATTTT.